The source of this TCR beta chain is a study of T cell responses to AZD1222 COVID-19 vaccine (dated by TCRdb to about 2021). About the study as a whole: A total of around 240 trial participants underwent TCR sequencing, of whom about 200 had received two doses of AZD1222 and some 25 had received two doses of the MenACWY control vaccine. Enrollment into the trials was organized by age into subgroups of 18-55, 56-69 and 70-plus years, and those subgroups contained 148, 28 and 57 TCR-sequenced participants, respectively. Study-wide conclusions, independent of this receptor: Spike-specific TCR breadth and depth rose significantly after two AZD1222 doses compared with day 0 and with MenACWY recipients. Conclusions about previously exposed vaccinees were limited because only six AZD1222 recipients were SARS-CoV-2 seropositive at baseline. In the small 56-69-year group, the increase in depth fell short of significance, most likely because of low power. Nearly half of unique spike-specific TCRs reportedly recognized epitopes outside regions mutated in the B.1.351 and B.1.1.7 variants. Participants were mostly white British and included more females than males, and it was suggested by the authors that clonal diversity may have been underestimated. Because no samples from the day 14 peak response were available, repertoires could be characterized only after the peak T cell response. The vaccine-associated CD4 TCRs covered the entire spike protein, and the dominant responses fell in regions 160-218 and 743-854.

The time point label for this specimen denotes: about 28 days (+/-7) after the second vaccine dose. AZD1222 recipients whose second dose came at about 4 weeks and those whose second dose came at about 12 weeks were combined into one group, since spike-specific TCR depth and breadth did not differ between the two schedules. Samples from vaccinated people were obtained from the UK trials COV001 and COV002, which included a single-blind randomized controlled phase 2/3 trial of AZD1222 (ChAdOx1 nCoV-19) in healthy adults. For TCRbeta chain sequencing, PBMC samples were collected from trial participants at day 0 and at day 28 after the second dose. The CDR3 regions of human TCRbeta chains were analyzed by immunosequencing. The authors processed their data as follows. Repertoire TCRs were matched against a reference library of SARS-CoV-2-specific TCRs generated with the MIRA antigen-specificity platform. Breadth was defined as the fraction of unique TCRs that were SARS-CoV-2-associated, and depth was defined as the fraction of total T cells that were SARS-CoV-2-associated. Using the MIRA data, each spike-specific TCR was assigned both to the spike region to which the TCR was reactive and to a CD4 or CD8 class. Log10-transformed breadth and depth values were compared by one-way ANOVA with Sidak's multiple comparisons tests. The clones in this table, taken by TCRdb from immuneACCESS, are in-frame only. Not every clone is retained; where verified, under half of the shortfall comes from an unresolved V gene, and the cause of the rest is unknown. That table is the source of V, J and clone size, and D and trimming were worked out from the DNA. This sample holds 150,000 to 200,000 clones; roughly nine tenths were observed only once. Together, the top ten hold around 3.5% of the sample.

By how much of the sample it makes up, this clone is medium-sized (0.01 to 0.1%). Its antigen remains unidentified. Per-nucleotide qualities are absent, and no much larger clonotype sits a single base away. Compared with germline, V lacks 6 bases and J lacks 7 bases; bases without a gene match: 8. As encoded in the germline V gene (reference sequence), CDR1 is MNHEY while CDR2 is SMNVEV. The CDR3 sequence holds 14 residues, the cysteine and phenylalanine included. Only CDR3 DNA is held: 42 bases, read in frame from base 1. The clonotype originates from an adult who received the AZD1222 COVID-19 vaccine. The chain is made from TRBV27 and TRBJ1-4; TRBD1 aligns with 7 central bases. The sample in question was peripheral blood, obtained 28 days after the second AZD1222 dose. CDR3 protein: CASRTTTGVEKLFF. The DNA sequence is as follows: TGTGCCAGCAGGACAACTACAGGGGTTGAAAAACTGTTTTTT. The CDR3 plus the reference TRBV27 and TRBJ1-4 genes for the other parts give the full variable domain: EAQVTQNPRYLITVTGKKLTVTCSQNMNHEYMSWYRQDPGLGLRQIYYSMNVEVTDKGDVPEGYKVSRKEKRNFPLILESPSPNQTSLYFCASRTTTGVEKLFFGSGTQLSVL.